This entry concerns a single T cell receptor beta chain. This clone has only one observation. No cognate antigen has been identified for it. No much larger clone exists at a distance of one base, and base qualities are not known. The CDR3 numbers 14 residues from cysteine through phenylalanine. Only CDR3 DNA is held: 42 bases, read in frame from base 1. According to the germline V gene, CDR1 reads SQVTM and CDR2 reads ANQGSEA. Here V drops 5 bases and J drops 0 bases, and the junction holds 7 bases not matched to any gene. This sample is part of a study of cytomegalovirus exposure and HLA in healthy donors (TCRdb year 2017). Context from the whole study: The roughly 670 repertoires of the first cohort and the 95 to 150 validation repertoires were produced on the same platform, according to a later analysis. The study was designed to test whether signatures of past pathogen exposure could be identified by cataloging public T cell receptors. Along with the roughly 670-subject first cohort, a separate validation cohort of over a hundred different subjects was used. High-throughput TCR immunosequencing, statistical association of individual TCRs with disease status, and machine learning were combined to predict cytomegalovirus infection status. The investigation overall reported the following: The study gave a list of more than 150 TCR beta chains associated with cytomegalovirus. Across donors, most TCR sequences were observed very rarely, whereas some public TCRs were present in many individuals. All 120 or so repertoires were used to score co-occurrence in the validation cohort in a later analysis, because that analysis had no HLA typing for the cohort. A later analysis found that TCRs clustered in the first cohort also tended to co-occur in the 120 validation repertoires, with about 94% of cluster scores above 0. In vitro tests confirmed that a few of the cytomegalovirus-associated TCR beta chains recognize cytomegalovirus antigens. It was suggested by the authors that the approach could potentially be generalized to other disease states and immunological phenotypes. Cytomegalovirus status was reported to be diagnosed by the classifier with high specificity and sensitivity in both the original and validation cohorts.

Donors formed part of the validation cohort, which comprised 120 subjects and was distinct from the first cohort of fewer than 750 subjects. The method was the immunoSEQ multiplex PCR assay. Under the source paper's analysis protocol: To diagnose cytomegalovirus status from the catalog of TCR beta chain sequences, a statistical classification framework was built. TCRdb took this table from immuneACCESS and kept in-frame rearrangements with V and J called. Such tables lack part of the clones; where checked against another copy, unresolved V genes explain under half of the gap, and the rest is unexplained. D and trimming come from the DNA, and the V and J calls and clone size come from that table. The sample yields about 78,000 clones; about 96% were counted once. The ten largest clones represent less than 2% of the sample.

This clonotype was sampled from a man younger than 35 in good health and CMV-seropositive. The sequence is built from TRBV29-1 and TRBJ2-7; 7 central nucleotides agree with TRBD1. The sample comprised PBMCs. The nucleotide sequence reads as follows: TGCAGCGTTTCCAGGGACAGAAGCTCCTACGAGCAGTACTTC. It codes for CSVSRDRSSYEQYF.